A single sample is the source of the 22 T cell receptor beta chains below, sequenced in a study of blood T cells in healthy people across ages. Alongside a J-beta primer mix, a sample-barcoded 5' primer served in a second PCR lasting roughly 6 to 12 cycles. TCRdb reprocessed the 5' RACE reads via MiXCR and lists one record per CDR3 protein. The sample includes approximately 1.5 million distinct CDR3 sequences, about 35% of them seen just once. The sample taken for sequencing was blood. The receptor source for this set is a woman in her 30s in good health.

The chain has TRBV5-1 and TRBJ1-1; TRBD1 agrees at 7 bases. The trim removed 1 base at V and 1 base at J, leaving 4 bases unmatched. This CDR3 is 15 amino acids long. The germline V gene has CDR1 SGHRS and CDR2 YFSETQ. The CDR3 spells CASSLYRGSNTEAFF. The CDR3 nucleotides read TGCGCCAGCAGCTTGTACAGGGGCTCGAACACTGAAGCTTTCTTT.

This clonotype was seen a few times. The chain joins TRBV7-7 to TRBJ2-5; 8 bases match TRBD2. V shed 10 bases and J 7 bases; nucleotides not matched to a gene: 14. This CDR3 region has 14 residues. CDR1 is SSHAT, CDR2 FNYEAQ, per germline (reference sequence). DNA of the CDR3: TGTGCCACCCAGCAAGGAGGGGGACTAGGGACCCAGTACTTC. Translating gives CATQQGGGLGTQYF.

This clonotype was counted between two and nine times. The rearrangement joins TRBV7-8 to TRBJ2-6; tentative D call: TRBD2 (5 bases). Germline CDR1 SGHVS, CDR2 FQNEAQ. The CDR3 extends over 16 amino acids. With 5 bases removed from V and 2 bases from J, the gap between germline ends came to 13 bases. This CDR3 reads CASSQLELAGANVLTF. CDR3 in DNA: TGTGCCAGCAGCCAACTAGAACTTGCTGGGGCCAACGTCCTGACTTTC.

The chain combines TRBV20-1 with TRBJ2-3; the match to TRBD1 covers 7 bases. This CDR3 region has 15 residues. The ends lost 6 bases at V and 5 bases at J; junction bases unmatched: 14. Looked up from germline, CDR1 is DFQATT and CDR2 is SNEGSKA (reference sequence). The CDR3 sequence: CSANRGQSKGDTQYF. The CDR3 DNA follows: TGCAGTGCAAATAGGGGACAGAGCAAGGGAGATACGCAGTATTTT.

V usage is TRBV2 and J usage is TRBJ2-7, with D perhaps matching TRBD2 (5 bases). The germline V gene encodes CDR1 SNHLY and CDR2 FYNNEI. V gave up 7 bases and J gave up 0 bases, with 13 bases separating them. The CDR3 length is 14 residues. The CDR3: CASKAGGLSYEQYF. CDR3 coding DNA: TGTGCCAGCAAGGCGGGCGGCCTCTCCTACGAGCAGTACTTC. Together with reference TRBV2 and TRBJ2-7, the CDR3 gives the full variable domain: EPEVTQTPSHQVTQMGQEVILRCVPISNHLYFYWYRQILGQKVEFLVSFYNNEISEKSEIFDDQFSVERPDGSNFTLKIRSTKLEDSAMYFCASKAGGLSYEQYFGPGTRLTVT.

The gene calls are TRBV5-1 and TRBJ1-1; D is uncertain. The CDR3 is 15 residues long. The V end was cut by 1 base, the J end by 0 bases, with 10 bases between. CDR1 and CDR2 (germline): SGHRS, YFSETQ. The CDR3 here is CASSLSGAMNTEAFF. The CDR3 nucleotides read TGCGCCAGCAGCTTGAGCGGAGCAATGAACACTGAAGCTTTCTTT.

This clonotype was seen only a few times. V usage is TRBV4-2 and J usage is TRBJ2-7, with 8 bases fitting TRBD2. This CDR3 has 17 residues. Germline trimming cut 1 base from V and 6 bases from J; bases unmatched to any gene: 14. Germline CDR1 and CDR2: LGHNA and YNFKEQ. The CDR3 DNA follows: TGTGCCAGCAGCCAAGGGTACGGGACTAGGGAATGGTGCGAGCAGTACTTC. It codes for CASSQGYGTREWCEQYF.

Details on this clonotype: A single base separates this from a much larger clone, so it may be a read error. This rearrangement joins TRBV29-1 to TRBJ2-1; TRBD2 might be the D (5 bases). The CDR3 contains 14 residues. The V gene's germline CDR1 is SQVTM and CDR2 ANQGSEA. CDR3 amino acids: CGAEDLGLFDEQFF. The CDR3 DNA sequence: TGCGGCGCTGAGGACTTGGGGTTATTTGATGAGCAGTTCTTC.

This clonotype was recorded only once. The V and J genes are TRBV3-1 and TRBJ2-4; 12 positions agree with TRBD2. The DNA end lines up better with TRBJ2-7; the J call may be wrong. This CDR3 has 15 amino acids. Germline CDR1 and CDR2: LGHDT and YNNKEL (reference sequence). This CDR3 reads CASSDRLAGANEQYF. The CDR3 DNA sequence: TGTGCCAGCAGCGATAGACTAGCGGGAGCGAACGAGCAGTACTTC.

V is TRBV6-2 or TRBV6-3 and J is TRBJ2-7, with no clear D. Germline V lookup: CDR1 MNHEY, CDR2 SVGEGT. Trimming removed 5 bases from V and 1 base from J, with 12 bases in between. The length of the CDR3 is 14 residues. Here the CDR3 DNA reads TGTGCCAGCAGTATCACGGCCAGTTCCTACGAGCAGTACTTC. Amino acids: CASSITASSYEQYF.

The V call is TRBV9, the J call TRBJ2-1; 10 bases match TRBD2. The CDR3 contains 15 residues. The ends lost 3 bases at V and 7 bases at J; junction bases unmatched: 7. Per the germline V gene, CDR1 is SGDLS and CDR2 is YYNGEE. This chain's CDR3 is CASSAGLAVPNEQFF. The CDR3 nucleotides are TGTGCCAGCAGCGCCGGACTAGCGGTTCCTAATGAGCAGTTCTTC.

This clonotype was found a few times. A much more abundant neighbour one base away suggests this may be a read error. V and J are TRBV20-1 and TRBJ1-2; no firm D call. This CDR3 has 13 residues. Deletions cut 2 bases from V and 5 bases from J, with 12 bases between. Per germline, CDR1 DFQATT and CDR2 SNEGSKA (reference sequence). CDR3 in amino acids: CSARNPTRYGYTF. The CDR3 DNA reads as TGCAGTGCTAGAAACCCGACTCGATATGGCTACACCTTC.

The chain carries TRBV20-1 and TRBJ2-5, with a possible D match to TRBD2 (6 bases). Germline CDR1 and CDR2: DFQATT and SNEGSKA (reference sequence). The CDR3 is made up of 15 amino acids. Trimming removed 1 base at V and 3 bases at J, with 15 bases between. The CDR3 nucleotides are TGCAGTGCTAGAGTTATGGGGACTGCGAAAGAGACCCAGTACTTC. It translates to CSARVMGTAKETQYF.

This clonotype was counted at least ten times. CDR3 region: CACLGLAGLNEQFF. The CDR3 nucleotides are TGTGCCTGCTTGGGACTAGCGGGATTAAATGAGCAGTTCTTC. The V call is TRBV30, the J call TRBJ2-1, with TRBD2 identical over 13 bases. The germline gives CDR1 GTSNPN, CDR2 SVGIG (reference sequence). J gave up 7 bases and V 6 bases, and 6 bases lay outside the gene matches. This CDR3 has 14 amino acids.

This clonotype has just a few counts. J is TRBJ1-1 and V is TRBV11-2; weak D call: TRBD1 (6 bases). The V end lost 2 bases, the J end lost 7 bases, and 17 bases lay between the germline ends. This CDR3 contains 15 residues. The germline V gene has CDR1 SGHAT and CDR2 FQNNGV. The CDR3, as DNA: TGTGCCAGCAGCTTACACCTAGGGGGGGGCGTTGAAGCTTTCTTT. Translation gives CASSLHLGGGVEAFF. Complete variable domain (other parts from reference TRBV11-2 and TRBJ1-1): EAGVAQSPRYKIIEKRQSVAFWCNPISGHATLYWYQQILGQGPKLLIQFQNNGVVDDSQLPKDRFSAERLKGVDSTLKIQPAKLEDSAVYLCASSLHLGGGVEAFFGQGTRLTVV.

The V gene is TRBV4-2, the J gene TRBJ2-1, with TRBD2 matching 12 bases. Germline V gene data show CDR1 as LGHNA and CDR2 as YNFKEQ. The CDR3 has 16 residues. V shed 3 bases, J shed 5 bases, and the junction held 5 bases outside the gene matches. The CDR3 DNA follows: TGTGCCAGCAGCCAGAGACTAGCGGGGGTGGACAATGAGCAGTTCTTC. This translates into CASSQRLAGVDNEQFF.

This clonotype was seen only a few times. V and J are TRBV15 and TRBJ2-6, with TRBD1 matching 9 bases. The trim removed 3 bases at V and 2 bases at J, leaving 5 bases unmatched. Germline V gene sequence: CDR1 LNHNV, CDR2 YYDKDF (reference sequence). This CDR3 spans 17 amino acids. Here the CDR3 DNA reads TGTGCCACCAGCAGTACAGGGGGCTCCACTGGGGCCAACGTCCTGACTTTC. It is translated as CATSSTGGSTGANVLTF. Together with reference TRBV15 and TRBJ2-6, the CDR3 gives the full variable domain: DAMVIQNPRYQVTQFGKPVTLSCSQTLNHNVMYWYQQKSSQAPKLLFHYYDKDFNNEADTPDNFQSRRPNTSFCFLDIRSPGLGDTAMYLCATSSTGGSTGANVLTFGAGSRLTVL.

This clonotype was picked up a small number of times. CDR3 in amino acids: CASSEAGAMQETQYF. In DNA, the CDR3 is TGTGCCAGCAGTGAAGCCGGGGCCATGCAAGAGACCCAGTACTTC. The chain is built from TRBV2 and TRBJ2-5; D possibly matches TRBD1 or TRBD2 (5 bases each). V dropped 0 bases and J dropped 2 bases, with 10 bases sitting between them. This CDR3 region has 15 residues. Germline V gives CDR1 SNHLY, CDR2 FYNNEI.

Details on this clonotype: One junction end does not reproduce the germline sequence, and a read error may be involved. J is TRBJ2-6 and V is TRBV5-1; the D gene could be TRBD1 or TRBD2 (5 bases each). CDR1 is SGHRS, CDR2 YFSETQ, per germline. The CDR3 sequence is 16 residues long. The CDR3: CASSLEAGSGANVLTF. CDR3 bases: TGCGCCAGCAGCTTGGAGGCGGGCTCTGGGGCCAATGTCCTGACTTTC.

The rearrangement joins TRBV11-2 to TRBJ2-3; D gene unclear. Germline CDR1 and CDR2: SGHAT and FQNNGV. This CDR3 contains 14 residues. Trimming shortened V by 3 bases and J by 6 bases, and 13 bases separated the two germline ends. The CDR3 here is CASSFDLSVDTQYF. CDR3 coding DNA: TGTGCCAGCAGCTTCGACTTGTCCGTCGATACGCAGTATTTT.

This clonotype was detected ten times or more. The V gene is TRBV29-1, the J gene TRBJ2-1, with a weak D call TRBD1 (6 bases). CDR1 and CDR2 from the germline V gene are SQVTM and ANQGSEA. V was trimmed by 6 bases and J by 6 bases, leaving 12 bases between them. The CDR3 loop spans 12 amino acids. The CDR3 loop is CSVVSGVNEQFF. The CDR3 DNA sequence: TGCAGCGTGGTGTCAGGGGTCAATGAGCAGTTCTTC.

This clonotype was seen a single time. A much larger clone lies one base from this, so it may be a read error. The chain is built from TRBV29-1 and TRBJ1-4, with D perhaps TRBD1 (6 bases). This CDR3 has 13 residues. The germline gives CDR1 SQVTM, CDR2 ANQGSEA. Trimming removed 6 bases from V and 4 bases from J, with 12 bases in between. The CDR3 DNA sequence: TGCAGCGTCCTCGACAGGAGTAATGAAAAACTGTTTTTT. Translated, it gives CSVLDRSNEKLFF.